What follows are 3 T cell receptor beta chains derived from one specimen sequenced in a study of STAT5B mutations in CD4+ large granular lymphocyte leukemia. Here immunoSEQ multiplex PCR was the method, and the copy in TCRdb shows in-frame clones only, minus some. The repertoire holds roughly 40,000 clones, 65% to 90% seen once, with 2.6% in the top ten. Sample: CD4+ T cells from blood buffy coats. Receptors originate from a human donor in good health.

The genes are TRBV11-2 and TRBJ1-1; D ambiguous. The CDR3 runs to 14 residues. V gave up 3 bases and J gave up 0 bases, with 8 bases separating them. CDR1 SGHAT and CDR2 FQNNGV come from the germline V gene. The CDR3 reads CASSLGSLNTEAFF. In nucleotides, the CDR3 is TGTGCCAGCAGCTTGGGCAGTTTGAACACTGAAGCTTTCTTT.

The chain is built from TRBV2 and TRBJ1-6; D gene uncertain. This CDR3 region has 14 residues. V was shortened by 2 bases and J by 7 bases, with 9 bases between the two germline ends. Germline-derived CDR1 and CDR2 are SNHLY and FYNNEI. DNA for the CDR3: TGTGCCAGCAGTGAATGGAGCGGGAATTCACCCCTCCACTTT. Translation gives CASSEWSGNSPLHF.

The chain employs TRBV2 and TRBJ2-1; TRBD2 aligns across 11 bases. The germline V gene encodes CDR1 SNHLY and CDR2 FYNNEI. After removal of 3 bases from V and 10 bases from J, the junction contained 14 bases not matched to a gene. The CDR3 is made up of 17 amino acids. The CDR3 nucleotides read TGTGCCAGCAGTGACGGGACAGCCGCGGGACTAGCGGCGGAGCAGTTCTTC. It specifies CASSDGTAAGLAAEQFF.